These T cell receptor beta chains were read from a single sample in a study of T cells in Graves' hyperthyroidism and ophthalmopathy. TCRdb fed the multiplex PCR reads into MiXCR, producing one record per CDR3 protein. Of 220,000 or so distinct CDR3 sequences listed, about 16% were seen once; the top ten hold 28%. Sequencing used blood. Receptor source: a woman under 30 with Graves' ophthalmopathy. Each CDR3 is given with its conserved first and last residue. A D gene is named only where the DNA matches it firmly. A clone size is listed for some rows: how often the clone was seen (once, few, many), or a class if it is expanded.

J gene	D gene	clone size	V gene	CDR3 DNA	CDR3 protein
TRBJ2-7	NA	many	TRBV19	TGTGCCAGTAGTCTTGCCCGGATCCCTTACGAGCAGTACTTC	CASSLARIPYEQYF
TRBJ1-5	NA	many	TRBV6-5	TGTGCCAGCAGTTACTCGGGGGACCCTTATCAGCCCCAGCATTTT	CASSYSGDPYQPQHF
TRBJ1-2	TRBD1	many	TRBV20-1	TGCAGTGCGGAAACAGGGGACTATGGCTACACCTTC	CSAETGDYGYTF
TRBJ1-1	TRBD1	many	TRBV30	TGTGCCTGTAACAGGGGTAGTGCTGAAGCTTTCTTT	CACNRGSAEAFF
TRBJ1-5	NA	many	TRBV28	TGTGCCAGCAGTTTACTCAGGGAACAGCCCCAGCATTTT	CASSLLREQPQHF
TRBJ1-4	NA	many	TRBV28	TGTGCCAGCAGTTTTCTAGGGGAAACTAATGAAAAACTGTTTTTT	CASSFLGETNEKLFF
TRBJ1-2	NA	many	TRBV6-5	TGTGCCAGCAGTTACTCGGGGGCAGGGAGGCGAGGCTATGGCTACACCTTC	CASSYSGAGRRGYGYTF
TRBJ2-7	NA	many	TRBV5-1	TGCGCCAGCAGCTTGGCCGCGGGGACTGCATACGAGCAGTACTTC	CASSLAAGTAYEQYF
TRBJ1-2	NA	many	TRBV7-2	TGTGCCAGCAGCTTAGGGATCAATTACTATGGCTACACCTTC	CASSLGINYYGYTF
TRBJ2-7	NA	many	TRBV28	TGTGCCAGCAGTCCACGTAACAGTCCCTACGAGCAGTACTTC	CASSPRNSPYEQYF
TRBJ2-1	TRBD1	many	TRBV20-1	TGCAGTGCTGCCGGGACAGGGGGCGGGTATGAGCAGTTCTTC	CSAAGTGGGYEQFF
TRBJ1-4	NA	many	TRBV9	TGTGCCAGCAGCATACAGGGTACTAATGAAAAACTGTTTTTT	CASSIQGTNEKLFF
TRBJ2-5	TRBD2	NA	TRBV3-1	TGTGCCAGCAGCCACCGGACTAGCGGGAAAGAGACCCAGTACTTC	CASSHRTSGKETQYF
TRBJ2-1	TRBD1	NA	TRBV29-1	TGCAGCGTTGGGCGGACAGGGGGCGGAAACGAGCAGTTCTTC	CSVGRTGGGNEQFF
TRBJ1-1	NA	many	TRBV28	TGTGCCAGCAGTACTAGACAGCCTGAAATGGAAGCTTTCTTT	CASSTRQPEMEAFF
TRBJ2-7	NA	many	TRBV30	TGTGCCTGGAGTGTCGGGGCGGGGCTCGAGCAGTACTTC	CAWSVGAGLEQYF
TRBJ2-7	NA	few	TRBV20-1	TGCAGTGCTACCCACCGCGGGGTGACGGGCGAGCAGTACTTC	CSATHRGVTGEQYF
TRBJ2-7	NA	many	TRBV7-8	TGTGCCAGCAGCCCCAGGACGTCGGCCTACGAGCAGTACTTC	CASSPRTSAYEQYF
TRBJ2-1	TRBD2	many	TRBV9	TGTGCCAGCAGCGTAACCACGGGGGAGGGGTACAATGAGCAGTTCTTC	CASSVTTGEGYNEQFF
TRBJ2-7	NA	many	TRBV5-4	TGTGCCAGCAGCTCGAATACCTACGAGCAGTACTTC	CASSSNTYEQYF
TRBJ1-2	NA	many	TRBV5-5	TGTGCCAGCAGCTTGCGGGGGCGTCGGGCCTCTGGCTACACCTTC	CASSLRGRRASGYTF
TRBJ2-1	TRBD2	many	TRBV20-1	TGCAGTGCTACCCAGCGGGGGGCCTACAATGAGCAGTTCTTC	CSATQRGAYNEQFF
TRBJ2-7	TRBD2	many	TRBV7-2	TGTGCCAGCAGCTTAGAAGGAGGGACTAGCGGGTACGAGCAGTACTTC	CASSLEGGTSGYEQYF
TRBJ1-4	NA	many	TRBV2	TGTGCCAGCAGCCGAAATCGGGGGCTTGATGAAAAACTGTTTTTT	CASSRNRGLDEKLFF
TRBJ2-2	NA	NA	TRBV15	TGTGCCACCAGCAGACCCAACAGGGTCACCGGGGAGCTGTTTTTT	CATSRPNRVTGELFF
TRBJ2-1	NA	many	TRBV11-2	TGTGCCAGCAGCTCGCCTGGGCAGCTCAATGAGCAGTTCTTC	CASSSPGQLNEQFF
TRBJ1-2	NA	NA	TRBV19	TGTGCCAGTAGTATAGCGGGTCGTCTTGGAGAGACCAACTATGGCTACACCTTC	CASSIAGRLGETNYGYTF
TRBJ2-5	NA	many	TRBV28	TGTGCCAGCAGTACCAATACAGAGACCCAGTACTTC	CASSTNTETQYF
TRBJ2-7	NA	NA	TRBV20-1	TGCAGTGGGGGACGCGAGCAGTACTTC	CSGGREQYF
TRBJ2-4	TRBD2	many	TRBV28	TGTGCCAGCAAGTTAGCGGGAGGGCCGGCCAAAAACATTCAGTACTTC	CASKLAGGPAKNIQYF
TRBJ2-7	TRBD2	many	TRBV7-2	TGTGCCAGCAGCTCCCCTAGCGGGAGTGGTTCCGAGCAGTACTTC	CASSSPSGSGSEQYF
TRBJ2-2	TRBD1	few	TRBV9	TGTGCCAGCAAAACAGGGGGCAACACCGGGGAGCTGTTTTTT	CASKTGGNTGELFF
TRBJ2-7	TRBD2	many	TRBV2	TGTGCCAGCAGTGAGGGGGTGCGGGGGGACTACGAGCAGTACTTC	CASSEGVRGDYEQYF
TRBJ2-1	TRBD2	many	TRBV20-1	TGCAGTGCTAGATCGGGAACGGGAGGGAATGAGCAGTTCTTC	CSARSGTGGNEQFF
TRBJ2-1	NA	many	TRBV6-1	TGTGCCAGCAGTTCCTGGGCCTACAATGAGCAGTTCTTC	CASSSWAYNEQFF
TRBJ2-6	NA	many	TRBV12-3/TRBV12-4	TGTGCCAGCACAATCTCTGGGGCCAACGTCCTGACTTTC	CASTISGANVLTF
TRBJ1-1	NA	many	TRBV18	TGTGCCAGCTCACCATCGACAGTGGGTGAAGCTTTCTTT	CASSPSTVGEAFF
TRBJ1-1	NA	many	TRBV13	TGTGCCAGCAGCTTAGAGGGACCCAGCATGAACACTGAAGCTTTCTTT	CASSLEGPSMNTEAFF
TRBJ2-5	TRBD2	many	TRBV4-3	TGCGCCAGCAGCCAAGATACGGGGGGAGGGACCCAGTACTTC	CASSQDTGGGTQYF
TRBJ2-3	TRBD2	many	TRBV5-1	TGCGCCAGCAGCTTGGACCGGCCGGGACTAGCGTACCTTAGCACAGATACGCAGTATTTT	CASSLDRPGLAYLSTDTQYF
TRBJ1-1	NA	many	TRBV10-2	TGCGCCAGCAGACCGGGAGGATCAAACACTGAAGCTTTCTTT	CASRPGGSNTEAFF
TRBJ1-2	TRBD1	NA	TRBV12-3/TRBV12-4	TGTGCCAGCAGTTGGACAGGGGTCGGCTACACCTTC	CASSWTGVGYTF
TRBJ2-1	NA	many	TRBV2	TGTGCCAGCAGCGAACCAATTGAGCAGTTCTTC	CASSEPIEQFF
TRBJ1-2	TRBD1	many	TRBV12-3/TRBV12-4	TGTGCCAGCAGTTTTAGGACAGGAACTAACTATGGCTACACCTTC	CASSFRTGTNYGYTF
TRBJ1-1	NA	many	TRBV5-6	TGTGCCAGCAGCGCCATCCAGGGGAACACTGAAGCTTTCTTT	CASSAIQGNTEAFF
TRBJ2-2	NA	many	TRBV11-2	TGTGCCAGCAGCTTAGTAAGCCATACCGGGGAGCTGTTTTTT	CASSLVSHTGELFF
TRBJ2-7	TRBD1	NA	TRBV20-1	TGCAGTGCCCCCGGACAGGGCGAGCAGTACTTC	CSAPGQGEQYF
TRBJ1-2	TRBD1	NA	TRBV5-6	TGTGCCAGCAGCCTTATCAGGGGGCCAGTCTATGGCTACACCTTC	CASSLIRGPVYGYTF
TRBJ2-3	NA	NA	TRBV5-6	TGTGCCAGCAGCTTGGGGCTATCCGGGCCAGATACGCAGTATTTT	CASSLGLSGPDTQYF
TRBJ1-2	TRBD1	many	TRBV4-1	TGCGCCAGCAGCCACCCGGGACAGGGTGCTGGGGACTATGGCTACACCTTC	CASSHPGQGAGDYGYTF
TRBJ2-3	TRBD2	NA	TRBV5-5	TGTGCCTGGGCCCCTAGCGGGAGCACAGATACGCAGTATTTT	CAWAPSGSTDTQYF
TRBJ1-6	NA	NA	TRBV28	TGTGCCAGCAACCCGACTGAGGGAAGGAATTCACCCCTCCACTTT	CASNPTEGRNSPLHF
TRBJ2-1	TRBD2	NA	TRBV28	TGTGCCAGCGAGTCCGGGACTAGCGGGAGTTACAATGAGCAGTTCTTC	CASESGTSGSYNEQFF
TRBJ2-1	TRBD1	many	TRBV11-2	TGTGCCAGCAGCCGAGGGACAGGGAGGTCCACAAATGAGCAGTTCTTC	CASSRGTGRSTNEQFF
TRBJ1-3	NA	many	TRBV3-1	TGTGCCAGCAGCCAAGAAGTCACGGGGGGAAACACCATATATTTT	CASSQEVTGGNTIYF
TRBJ1-1	TRBD1	NA	TRBV5-1	TGCGCCAGCAGCTCATGGGACAGAGATTACATGAACACTGAAGCTTTCTTT	CASSSWDRDYMNTEAFF
TRBJ1-6	TRBD1	many	TRBV6-1	TGTGCCAGCAGGGAACAGGGGGGATCACCCCTCCACTTT	CASREQGGSPLHF
TRBJ2-2	TRBD2	many	TRBV27	TGTGCCAGCAGTTTACCTAGCGGGAGGGCCGTCGGGGAGCTGTTTTTT	CASSLPSGRAVGELFF